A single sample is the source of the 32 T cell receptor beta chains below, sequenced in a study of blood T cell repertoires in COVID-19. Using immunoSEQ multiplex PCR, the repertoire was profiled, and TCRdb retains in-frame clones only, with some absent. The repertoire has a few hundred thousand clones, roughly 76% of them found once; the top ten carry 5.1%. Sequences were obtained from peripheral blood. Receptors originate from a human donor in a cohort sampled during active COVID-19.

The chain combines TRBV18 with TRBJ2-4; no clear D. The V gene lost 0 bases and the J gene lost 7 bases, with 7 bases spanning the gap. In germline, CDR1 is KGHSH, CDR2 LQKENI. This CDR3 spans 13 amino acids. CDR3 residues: CASSPPSSNIQYF. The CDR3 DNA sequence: TGTGCCAGCTCACCACCATCGTCGAACATTCAGTACTTC.

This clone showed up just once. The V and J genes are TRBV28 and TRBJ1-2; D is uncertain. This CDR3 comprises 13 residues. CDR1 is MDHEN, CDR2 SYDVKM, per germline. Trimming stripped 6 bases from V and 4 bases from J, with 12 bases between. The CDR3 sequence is CASSITRFYGYTF. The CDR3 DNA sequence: TGTGCCAGCAGCATTACGAGGTTCTATGGCTACACCTTC.

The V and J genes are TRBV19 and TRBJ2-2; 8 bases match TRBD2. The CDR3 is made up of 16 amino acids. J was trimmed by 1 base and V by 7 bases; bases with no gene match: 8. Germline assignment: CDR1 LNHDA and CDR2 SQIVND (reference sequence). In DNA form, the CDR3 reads TGTGCCAGTACCAGGTGGCTAGCGGGGAACACCGGGGAGCTGTTTTTT. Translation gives CASTRWLAGNTGELFF.

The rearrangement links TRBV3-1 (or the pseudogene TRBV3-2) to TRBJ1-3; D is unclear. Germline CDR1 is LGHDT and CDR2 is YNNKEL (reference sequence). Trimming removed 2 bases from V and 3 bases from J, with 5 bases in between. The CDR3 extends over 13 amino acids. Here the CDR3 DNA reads TGTGCCAGCAGCCAACCCTATGGAAACACCATATATTTT. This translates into CASSQPYGNTIYF.

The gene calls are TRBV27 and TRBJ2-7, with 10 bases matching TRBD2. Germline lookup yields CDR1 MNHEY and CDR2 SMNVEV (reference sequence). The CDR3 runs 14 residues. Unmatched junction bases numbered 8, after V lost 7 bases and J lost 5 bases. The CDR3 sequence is CASTTSGVTDEQYF. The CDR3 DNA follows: TGTGCCAGCACCACTAGCGGGGTGACGGACGAGCAGTACTTC.

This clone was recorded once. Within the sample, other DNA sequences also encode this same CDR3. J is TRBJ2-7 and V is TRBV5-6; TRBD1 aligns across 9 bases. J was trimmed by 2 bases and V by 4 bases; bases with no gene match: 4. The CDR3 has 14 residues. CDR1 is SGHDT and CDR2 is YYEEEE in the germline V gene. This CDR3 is CASSLRDRAYEQYF. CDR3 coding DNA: TGTGCCAGCAGCCTCCGGGACAGGGCCTACGAGCAGTACTTC.

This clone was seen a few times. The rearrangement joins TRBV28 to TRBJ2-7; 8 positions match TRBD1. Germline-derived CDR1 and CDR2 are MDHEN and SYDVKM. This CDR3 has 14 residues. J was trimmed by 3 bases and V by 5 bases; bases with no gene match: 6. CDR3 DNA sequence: TGTGCCAGCAGTCGAGGGACAGGAGACTACGAGCAGTACTTC. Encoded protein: CASSRGTGDYEQYF. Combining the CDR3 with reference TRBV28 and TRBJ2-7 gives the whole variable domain DVKVTQSSRYLVKRTGEKVFLECVQDMDHENMFWYRQDPGLGLRLIYFSYDVKMKEKGDIPEGYSVSREKKERFSLILESASTNQTSMYLCASSRGTGDYEQYFGPGTRLTVT.

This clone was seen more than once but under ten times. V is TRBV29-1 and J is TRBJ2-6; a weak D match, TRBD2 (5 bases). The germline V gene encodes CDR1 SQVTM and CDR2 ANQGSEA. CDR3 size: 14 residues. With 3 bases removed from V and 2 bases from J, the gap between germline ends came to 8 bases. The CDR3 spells CSVDSGAGANVLTF. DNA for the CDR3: TGCAGCGTTGATTCCGGGGCTGGGGCCAACGTCCTGACTTTC. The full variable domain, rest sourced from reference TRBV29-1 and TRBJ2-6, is SAVISQKPSRDICQRGTSLTIQCQVDSQVTMMFWYRQQPGQSLTLIATANQGSEATYESGFVIDKFPISRPNLTFSTLTVSNMSPEDSSIYLCSVDSGAGANVLTFGAGSRLTVL.

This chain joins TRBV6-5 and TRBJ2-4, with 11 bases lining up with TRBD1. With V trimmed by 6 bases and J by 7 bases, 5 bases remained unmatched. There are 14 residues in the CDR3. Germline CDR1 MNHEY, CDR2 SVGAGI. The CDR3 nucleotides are TGTGCCAGCAGGCCAGGACAGGGGGCGAACATTCAGTACTTC. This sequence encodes CASRPGQGANIQYF.

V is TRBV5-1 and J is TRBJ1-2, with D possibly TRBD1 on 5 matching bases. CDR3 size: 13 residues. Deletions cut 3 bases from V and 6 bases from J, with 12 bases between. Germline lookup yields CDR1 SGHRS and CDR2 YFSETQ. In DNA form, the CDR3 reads TGCGCCAGCAGCTCTCAGGGCGCCCATGGCTACACCTTC. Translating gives CASSSQGAHGYTF.

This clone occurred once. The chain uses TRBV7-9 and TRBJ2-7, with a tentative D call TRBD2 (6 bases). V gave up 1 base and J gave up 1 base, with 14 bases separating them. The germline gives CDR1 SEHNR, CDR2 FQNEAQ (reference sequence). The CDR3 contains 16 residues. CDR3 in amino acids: CASSLVHGGPSYEQYF. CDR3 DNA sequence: TGTGCCAGCAGCTTAGTCCACGGAGGGCCTTCCTACGAGCAGTACTTC. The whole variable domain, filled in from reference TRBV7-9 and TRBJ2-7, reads DTGVSQNPRHKITKRGQNVTFRCDPISEHNRLYWYRQTLGQGPEFLTYFQNEAQLEKSRLLSDRFSAERPKGSFSTLEIQRTEQGDSAMYLCASSLVHGGPSYEQYFGPGTRLTVT.

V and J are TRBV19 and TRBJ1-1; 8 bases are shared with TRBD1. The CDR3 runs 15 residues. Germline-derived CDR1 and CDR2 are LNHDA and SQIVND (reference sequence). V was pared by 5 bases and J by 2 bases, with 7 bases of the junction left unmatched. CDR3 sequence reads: CASSFSDRANTEAFF. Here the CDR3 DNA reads TGTGCCAGTAGTTTCTCGGACAGGGCTAACACTGAAGCTTTCTTT.

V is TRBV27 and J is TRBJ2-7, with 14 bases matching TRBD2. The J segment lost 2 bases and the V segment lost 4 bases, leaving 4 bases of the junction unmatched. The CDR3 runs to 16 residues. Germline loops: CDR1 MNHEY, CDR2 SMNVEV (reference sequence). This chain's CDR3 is CASSSGLAGVPYEQYF. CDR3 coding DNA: TGTGCCAGCAGTTCGGGACTAGCGGGAGTCCCCTACGAGCAGTACTTC.

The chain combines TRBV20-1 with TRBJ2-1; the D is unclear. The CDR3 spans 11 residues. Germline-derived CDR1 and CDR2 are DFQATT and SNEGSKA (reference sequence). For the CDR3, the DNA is TGCAGCCCTCTAGGCAACAATGAGCAGTTCTTC. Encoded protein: CSPLGNNEQFF.

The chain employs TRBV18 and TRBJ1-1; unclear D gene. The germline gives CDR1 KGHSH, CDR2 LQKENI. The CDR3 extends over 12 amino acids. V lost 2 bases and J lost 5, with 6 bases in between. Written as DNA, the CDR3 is TGTGCCAGCTCACCAATCGGGACTGAAGCTTTCTTT. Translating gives CASSPIGTEAFF. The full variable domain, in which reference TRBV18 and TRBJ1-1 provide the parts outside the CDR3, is NAGVMQNPRHLVRRRGQEARLRCSPMKGHSHVYWYRQLPEEGLKFMVYLQKENIIDESGMPKERFSAEFPKEGPSILRIQQVVRGDSAAYFCASSPIGTEAFFGQGTRLTVV.

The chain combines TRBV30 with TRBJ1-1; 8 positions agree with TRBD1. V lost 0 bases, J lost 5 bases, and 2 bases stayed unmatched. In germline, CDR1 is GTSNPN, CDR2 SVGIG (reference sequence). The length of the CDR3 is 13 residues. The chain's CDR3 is CAWSVDRGTEAFF. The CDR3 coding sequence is TGTGCCTGGAGTGTAGACAGGGGTACTGAAGCTTTCTTT.

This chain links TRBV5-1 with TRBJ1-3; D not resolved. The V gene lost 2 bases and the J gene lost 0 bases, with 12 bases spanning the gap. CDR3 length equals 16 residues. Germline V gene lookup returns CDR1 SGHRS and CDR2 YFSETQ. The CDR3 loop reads CASSLRDTLSGNTIYF. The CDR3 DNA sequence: TGCGCCAGCAGCTTACGAGACACTCTCTCTGGAAACACCATATATTTT.

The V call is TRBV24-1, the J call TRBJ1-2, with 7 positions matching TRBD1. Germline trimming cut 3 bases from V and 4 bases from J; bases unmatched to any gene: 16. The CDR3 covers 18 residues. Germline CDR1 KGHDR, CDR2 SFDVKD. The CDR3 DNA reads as TGTGCCACCAGTGATCCGTCAGATGGAAGAGGGGGCGTCTATGGCTACACCTTC. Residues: CATSDPSDGRGGVYGYTF.

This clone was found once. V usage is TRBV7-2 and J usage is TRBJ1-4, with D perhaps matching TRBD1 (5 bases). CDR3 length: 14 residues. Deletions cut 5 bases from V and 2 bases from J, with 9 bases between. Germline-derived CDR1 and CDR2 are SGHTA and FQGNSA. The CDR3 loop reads CASSAQGTNEKLFF. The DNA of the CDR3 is TGTGCCAGCAGCGCCCAGGGTACTAATGAAAAACTGTTTTTT.

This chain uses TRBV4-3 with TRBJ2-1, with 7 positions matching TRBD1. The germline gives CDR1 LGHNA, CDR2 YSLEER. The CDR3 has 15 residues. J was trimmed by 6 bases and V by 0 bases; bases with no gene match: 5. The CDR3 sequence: CASSQEDRTLNEQFF. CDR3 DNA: TGCGCCAGCAGCCAAGAGGACAGGACCCTCAATGAGCAGTTCTTC.

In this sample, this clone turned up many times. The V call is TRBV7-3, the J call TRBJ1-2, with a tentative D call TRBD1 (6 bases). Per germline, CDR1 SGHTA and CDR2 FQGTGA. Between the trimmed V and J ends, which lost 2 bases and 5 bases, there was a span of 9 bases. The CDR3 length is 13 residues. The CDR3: CASSLEGGYGYTF. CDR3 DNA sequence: TGTGCCAGCAGCTTAGAAGGGGGTTATGGCTACACCTTC.

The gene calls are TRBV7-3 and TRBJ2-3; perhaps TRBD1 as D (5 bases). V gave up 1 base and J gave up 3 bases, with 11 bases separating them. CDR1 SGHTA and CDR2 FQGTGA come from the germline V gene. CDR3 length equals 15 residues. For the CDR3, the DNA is TGTGCCAGCAGCTTAAGTTTCAGGGTAACAGATACGCAGTATTTT. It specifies CASSLSFRVTDTQYF.

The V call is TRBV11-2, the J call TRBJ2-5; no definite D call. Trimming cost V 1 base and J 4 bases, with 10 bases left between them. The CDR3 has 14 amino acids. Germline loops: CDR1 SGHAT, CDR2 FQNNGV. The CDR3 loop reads CASSLAGRRETQYF. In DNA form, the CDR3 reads TGTGCCAGCAGCTTAGCTGGAAGGAGAGAGACCCAGTACTTC.

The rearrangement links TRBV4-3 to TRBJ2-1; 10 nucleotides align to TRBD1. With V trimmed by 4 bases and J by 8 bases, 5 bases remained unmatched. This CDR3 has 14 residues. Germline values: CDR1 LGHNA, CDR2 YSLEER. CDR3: CASSPRQGAYEQFF. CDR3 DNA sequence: TGCGCCAGCAGCCCTCGACAGGGGGCTTATGAGCAGTTCTTC.

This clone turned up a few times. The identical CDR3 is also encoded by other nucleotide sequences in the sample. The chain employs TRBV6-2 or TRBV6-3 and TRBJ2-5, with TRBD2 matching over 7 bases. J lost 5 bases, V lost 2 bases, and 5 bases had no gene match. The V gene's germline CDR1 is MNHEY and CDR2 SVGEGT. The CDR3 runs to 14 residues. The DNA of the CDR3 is TGTGCCAGCAGTTACGGCGGGAGAAACGAGACCCAGTACTTC. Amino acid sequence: CASSYGGRNETQYF.

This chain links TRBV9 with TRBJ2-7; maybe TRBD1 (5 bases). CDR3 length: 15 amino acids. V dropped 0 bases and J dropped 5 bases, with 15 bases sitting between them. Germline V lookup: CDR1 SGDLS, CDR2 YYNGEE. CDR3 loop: CASSVGVRATHEQYF. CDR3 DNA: TGTGCCAGCAGCGTAGGAGTCAGGGCAACCCACGAGCAGTACTTC.

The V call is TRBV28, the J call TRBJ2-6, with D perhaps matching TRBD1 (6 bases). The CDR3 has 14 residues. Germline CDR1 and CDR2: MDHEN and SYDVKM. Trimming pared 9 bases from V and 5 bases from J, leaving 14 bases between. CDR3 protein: CASQQGLWANVLTF. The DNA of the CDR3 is TGTGCCAGTCAACAGGGCCTCTGGGCCAACGTCCTGACTTTC.

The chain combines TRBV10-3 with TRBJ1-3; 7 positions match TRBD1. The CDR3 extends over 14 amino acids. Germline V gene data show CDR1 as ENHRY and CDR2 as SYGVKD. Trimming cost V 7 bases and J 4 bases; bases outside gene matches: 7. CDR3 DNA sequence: TGTGCCATCAAAGACAGGGAGGCAGGAAACACCATATATTTT. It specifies CAIKDREAGNTIYF.

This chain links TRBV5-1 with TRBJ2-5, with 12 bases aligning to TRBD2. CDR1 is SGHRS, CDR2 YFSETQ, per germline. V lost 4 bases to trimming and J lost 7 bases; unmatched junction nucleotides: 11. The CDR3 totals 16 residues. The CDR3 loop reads CASSRGTSGSYGTQYF. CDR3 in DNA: TGCGCCAGCAGCCGAGGGACTAGCGGGTCGTATGGGACCCAGTACTTC.

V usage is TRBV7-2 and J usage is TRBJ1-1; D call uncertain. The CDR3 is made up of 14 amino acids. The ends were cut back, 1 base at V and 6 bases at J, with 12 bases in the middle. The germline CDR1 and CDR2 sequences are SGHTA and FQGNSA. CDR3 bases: TGTGCCAGCAGCTTAGGTGTCCGGTTTCCTGAAGCTTTCTTT. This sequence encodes CASSLGVRFPEAFF.

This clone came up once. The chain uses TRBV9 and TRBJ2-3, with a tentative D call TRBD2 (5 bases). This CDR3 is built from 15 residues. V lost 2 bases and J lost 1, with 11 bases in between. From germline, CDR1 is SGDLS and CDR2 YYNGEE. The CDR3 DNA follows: TGTGCCAGCAGCGTTGGCGGAGGCGGCACAGATACGCAGTATTTT. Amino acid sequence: CASSVGGGGTDTQYF.

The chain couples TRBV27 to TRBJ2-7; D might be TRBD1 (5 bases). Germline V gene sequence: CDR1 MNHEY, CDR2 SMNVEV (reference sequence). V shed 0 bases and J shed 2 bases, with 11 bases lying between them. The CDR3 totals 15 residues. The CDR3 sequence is CASSLSRRVPYEQYF. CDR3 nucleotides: TGTGCCAGCAGTTTATCGCGCAGGGTCCCCTACGAGCAGTACTTC.